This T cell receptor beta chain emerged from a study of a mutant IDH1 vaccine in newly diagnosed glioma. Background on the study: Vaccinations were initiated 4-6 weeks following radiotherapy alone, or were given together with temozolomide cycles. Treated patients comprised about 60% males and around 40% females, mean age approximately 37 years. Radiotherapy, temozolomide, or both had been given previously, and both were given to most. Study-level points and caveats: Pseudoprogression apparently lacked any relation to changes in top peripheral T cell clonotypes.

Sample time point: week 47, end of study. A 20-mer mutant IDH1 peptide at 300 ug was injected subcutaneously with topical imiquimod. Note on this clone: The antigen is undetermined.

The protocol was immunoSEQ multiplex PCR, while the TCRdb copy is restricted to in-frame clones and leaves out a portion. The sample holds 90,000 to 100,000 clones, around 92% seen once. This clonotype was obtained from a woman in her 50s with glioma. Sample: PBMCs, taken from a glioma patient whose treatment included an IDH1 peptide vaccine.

The CDR3 here is CASSYGSGAGFEKLFF. CDR3 nucleotide sequence: TGTGCCAGCAGTTACGGTAGCGGGGCTGGGTTTGAAAAACTGTTTTTT. The chain combines TRBV6-5 with TRBJ1-4; maybe TRBD1 (5 bases). Germline V gene sequence: CDR1 MNHEY, CDR2 SVGAGI. V gave up 2 bases and J gave up 7 bases, with 17 bases separating them. The CDR3 covers 16 residues.